Listed below are T cell receptor beta chains from one sample, sequenced in a study of cytomegalovirus exposure and HLA in healthy donors. Sequenced by immunoSEQ multiplex PCR; TCRdb stores in-frame clones only, minus some. Here the sample spans some 140,000 clones, around 85% being singletons. Sequencing was done on a sample of PBMCs. The receptors come from a woman in her fifties or sixties in good health and CMV-seropositive. CDR3s include the opening cysteine and the closing phenylalanine or tryptophan. D genes are given only for firm matches. The size field is filled for only some rows; it gives once, few, many or a size class.

V gene,clone size,J gene,D gene,CDR3 DNA,CDR3 protein
TRBV4-1,.,TRBJ2-6,.,TGCGCCAGCAGCGTACTTTTTCGGGCTGGGGCCAACGTCCTGACTTTC,CASSVLFRAGANVLTF
TRBV7-2,.,TRBJ2-7,.,TGTGCCAGCAGCTTAAACAGGGAAGGCGAGCAGTACTTC,CASSLNREGEQYF
TRBV27,.,TRBJ1-1,.,TGTGCCAGCAGTTTAATATTCAGGGGTAGGAACACTGAAGCTTTCTTT,CASSLIFRGRNTEAFF
TRBV7-3,.,TRBJ1-3,.,TGTGCCAGCAGCTTAACAGCCACGGGCTCTGGAAACACCATATATTTT,CASSLTATGSGNTIYF
TRBV28,.,TRBJ1-4,TRBD1,TGTGCCAGCAGTTTCGGACAGGGGGGTGAAAAACTGTTTTTT,CASSFGQGGEKLFF
TRBV30,.,TRBJ2-2,.,TGTGCCTGGAGGGGTCTAGCCGGGACCGGGGAGCTGTTTTTT,CAWRGLAGTGELFF
TRBV10-3,.,TRBJ2-2,.,TGTGCCATCAGTGAGCAGGGGCACAACACCGGGGAGCTGTTTTTT,CAISEQGHNTGELFF
TRBV25-1,.,TRBJ2-7,TRBD1,TGTGCCAGCAGTCCAGGGGGCCTACCCTACGAGCAGTACTTC,CASSPGGLPYEQYF
TRBV5-4,.,TRBJ1-1,.,TGTGCCAGCAGCTTCAATAGACAGAACACTGAAGCTTTCTTT,CASSFNRQNTEAFF
TRBV6-6,.,TRBJ2-1,TRBD2,TGTGCCAGCAGGGCCTATGAGCGGGGGGCGGATGAGCAGTTCTTC,CASRAYERGADEQFF
TRBV29-1,few,TRBJ2-5,TRBD2,TGCAGCGTTGACAGCGGGGGGTACCAAGAGACCCAGTACTTC,CSVDSGGYQETQYF
TRBV19,few,TRBJ1-1,.,TGTGCCAGTAGTATAGATCCAGACACTGAAGCTTTCTTT,CASSIDPDTEAFF
TRBV10-3,.,TRBJ1-2,TRBD1,TGTGCCATCGTGGGACAGGGAGGTGGGAACTATGGCTACACCTTC,CAIVGQGGGNYGYTF
TRBV6-1,.,TRBJ2-2,TRBD1,TGTGCCAGCAGTGAGGGACAGGGATACACCGGGGAGCTGTTTTTT,CASSEGQGYTGELFF
TRBV6-4,.,TRBJ2-3,TRBD2,TGTGCCAGCAGTGACTCCTTTGGTGCGGGGGGGCCAACAGATACGCAGTATTTT,CASSDSFGAGGPTDTQYF